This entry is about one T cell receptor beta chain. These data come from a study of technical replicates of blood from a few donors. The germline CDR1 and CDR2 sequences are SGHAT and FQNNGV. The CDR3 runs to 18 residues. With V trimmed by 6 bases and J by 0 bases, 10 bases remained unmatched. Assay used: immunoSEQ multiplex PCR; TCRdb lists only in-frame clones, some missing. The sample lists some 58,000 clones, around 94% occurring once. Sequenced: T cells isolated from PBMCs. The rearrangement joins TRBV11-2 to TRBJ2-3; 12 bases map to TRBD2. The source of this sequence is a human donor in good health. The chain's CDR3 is CASSFRLAGGRSTDTQYF. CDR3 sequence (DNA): TGTGCCAGCAGTTTTAGGCTAGCGGGGGGGCGGAGCACAGATACGCAGTATTTT.